The rows below give T cell receptor beta chains drawn from one sample of a study of T-cell reconstitution after alpha-beta-depleted transplantation in children. TCRdb reprocessed the PCR reads with MiXCR, giving one entry per CDR3 protein. This sample has roughly 400,000 distinct CDR3 sequences, with 43% found just once. The starting material was PBMCs, obtained before TCRalphabeta/CD19-depleted stem cell transplant. These receptors all stem from a girl under 10 years old with aplastic anemia, due to receive a stem cell transplant. CDR3s include the opening cysteine and the closing phenylalanine or tryptophan. D genes are given only for firm matches. Size values are once, few and many counts, or a class for expanded clones, and some rows have none.

J gene	D gene	V gene	clone size	CDR3 DNA	CDR3 protein
TRBJ2-3	TRBD2	TRBV18	.	TGTGCCAGCTCACCACCGAGCGGGAGGGCCACAGATACGCAGTATTTT	CASSPPSGRATDTQYF
TRBJ2-5	.	TRBV20-1	.	TGCAGTGCTCTCGACCAGCCGCAGTACTTC	CSALDQPQYF
TRBJ2-5	.	TRBV5-1	many	TGCGCCAGCGGGACGGAGAAGGAGACCCAGTACTTC	CASGTEKETQYF
TRBJ2-5	.	TRBV3-1	few	TGTGCCAGCAGCCTCCGCCCGTCGTGTAACCAAGAGACCCAGTACTTC	CASSLRPSCNQETQYF
TRBJ2-1	.	TRBV7-3	.	TGTGCCAGCAGCTTAGAACCTCACAATGAGCAGTTCTTC	CASSLEPHNEQFF
TRBJ2-1	TRBD2	TRBV5-8	.	TGTGCCAGCAGCTTGGGGCGGGAGTATTGGGAGCAGTTCTTC	CASSLGREYWEQFF
TRBJ2-5	.	TRBV7-2	.	TGTGCCAGCAGCACAGGGGGGGGTCAAGAGACCCAGTACTTC	CASSTGGGQETQYF
TRBJ2-1	TRBD1	TRBV28	many	TGTGCCAGCAGTTGGGAAGGGACAGGGAATGAGCAGTTCTTC	CASSWEGTGNEQFF
TRBJ1-1	.	TRBV20-1	.	TGCAGTGCTAGATCCCCGACGCTTGAGGGGAACACTGAAGCTTTCTTT	CSARSPTLEGNTEAFF
TRBJ2-3	.	TRBV20-1	.	TGCAGTGTGTCGCAGGGTAGCACAGATACGCAGTATTTT	CSVSQGSTDTQYF
TRBJ2-7	.	TRBV20-1	.	TGCAGTGCTAGAGCCTCCGGTCTCCTCTACGAGCAGTACTTC	CSARASGLLYEQYF
TRBJ2-5	TRBD1	TRBV7-9	few	TGTGCCAGCAGCCGAGGACAGGGTGGAGAGACCCAGTACTTC	CASSRGQGGETQYF
TRBJ2-3	.	TRBV5-1	.	TGCGCCAGCAGCTTGTCAGGGGAAGGGGGTACGCAGTATTTT	CASSLSGEGGTQYF
TRBJ2-7	.	TRBV9	.	TGTGCCAGCAGCGTAGGTGGAGGGAACTACGAGCAGTACTTC	CASSVGGGNYEQYF
TRBJ2-7	.	TRBV12-5	many	TGTGCTAGTGGTTTGGGGGGAAGTACCTACGAGCAGTACTTC	CASGLGGSTYEQYF
TRBJ1-3	.	TRBV29-1	few	TGCAGCGTTGCAGGCTCTGGAAACACCATATATTTT	CSVAGSGNTIYF
TRBJ2-7	TRBD2	TRBV6-5	.	TGTGCCAGCAGTTACGGCGCGGGAGAAGGCGAGCAGTACTTC	CASSYGAGEGEQYF
TRBJ2-1	TRBD1	TRBV6-1	few	TGTGCCAGCAGTGGAGGAACAGGGGCCCTATCGTACAATGAGCAGTTCTTC	CASSGGTGALSYNEQFF
TRBJ2-7	.	TRBV20-1	.	TGCAGTGCAGCCCGACAGGCCAGCTCCTACGAGCAGTACTTC	CSAARQASSYEQYF
TRBJ2-5	TRBD2	TRBV7-2	.	TGTGCCACTGCGGGGGGCGGAGAGACCCAGTACTTC	CATAGGGETQYF
TRBJ2-1	.	TRBV9	many	TGTGCCAGCAGCGACGGGACTCGTAACTACAATGAGCAGTTCTTC	CASSDGTRNYNEQFF
TRBJ2-5	.	TRBV29-1	many	TGCAGCGGGGAGGACAGTCAAGAGACCCAGTACTTC	CSGEDSQETQYF
TRBJ2-7	TRBD1	TRBV7-9	.	TGTGCCAGCAGCTTCGACGACAGGGGGAACTCCTACGAGCAGTACTTC	CASSFDDRGNSYEQYF